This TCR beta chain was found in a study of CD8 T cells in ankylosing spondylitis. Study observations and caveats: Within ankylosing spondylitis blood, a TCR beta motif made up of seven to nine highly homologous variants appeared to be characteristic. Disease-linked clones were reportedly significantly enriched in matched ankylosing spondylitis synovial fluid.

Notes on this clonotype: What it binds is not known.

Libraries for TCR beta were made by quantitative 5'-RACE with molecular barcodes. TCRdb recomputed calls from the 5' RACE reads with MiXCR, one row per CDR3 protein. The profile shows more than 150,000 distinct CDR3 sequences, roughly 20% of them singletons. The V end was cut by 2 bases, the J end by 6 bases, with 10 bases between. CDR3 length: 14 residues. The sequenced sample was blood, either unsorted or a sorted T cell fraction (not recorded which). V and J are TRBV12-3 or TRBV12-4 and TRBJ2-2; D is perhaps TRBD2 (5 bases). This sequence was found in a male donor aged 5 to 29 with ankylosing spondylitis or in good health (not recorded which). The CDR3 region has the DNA TGTGCCAGCAGTTTAAGCGGACTGTCCGGGGAGCTGTTTTTT. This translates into CASSLSGLSGELFF.